The clone carrying this T cell receptor (beta chain) was recorded many times. Its specificity is unknown. Unique molecular identifiers tagged the TCR beta cDNA libraries. TCRdb re-called the PCR reads through MiXCR, storing one row per CDR3 protein. The sample has about 200,000 distinct CDR3 sequences; roughly 30% are singletons. The CDR3 is made up of 14 amino acids. CDR1 SQVTM and CDR2 ANQGSEA come from the germline V gene. The V gene lost 4 bases and the J gene lost 2 bases, with 15 bases spanning the gap. This record belongs to a study of post-analysis software for immune sequencing data. Study background: The courses of disease that were included comprised relapsing-remitting, secondary progressive and progressive-relapsing multiple sclerosis. Overall study findings and caveats: About five TRBV segments appeared more often in patients than in controls, and TRBV5-6, TRBV5-1 and TRBV20-1 were among these. Strong same-batch co-clustering of samples appeared with F measure clustering. Patients with multiple sclerosis recorded significantly lower normalized Chao1 diversity than controls, the study found.

This chain joins TRBV29-1 and TRBJ2-7, with D tentatively TRBD2 (6 bases). The sample comprised blood. This receptor was identified in a girl aged 2-17 years with multiple sclerosis. The CDR3 is CSVGGGFQPYEQYF. The CDR3 bases are TGCAGCGTTGGGGGAGGATTTCAACCCTACGAGCAGTACTTC.